The clone carrying this T cell receptor beta chain has a count of ten or more. These data belong to a study of spatial heterogeneity in lung cancer. Study details: Each unique TCR and UMI combination was seen more than ten times on average in raw reads.

The CDR3 totals 14 residues. Germline CDR1 SQVTM, CDR2 ANQGSEA. The V end was cut by 0 bases, the J end by 3 bases, with 11 bases between. Using its own MiXCR run on the 5' RACE reads, TCRdb lists one record per CDR3 protein. The sample carries thousands of distinct CDR3 sequences, 5% to 6.5% recorded once. As to time point: sample taken at primary tumor resection. Unsorted whole RNA samples from tumor, nontumor lung or frozen PBMC were sequenced. Samples came from roughly 72 TRACERx patients with untreated early-stage lung cancer. The specimen was PBMCs, collected at surgery. The clonotype comes from a male donor with early-stage non-small cell lung cancer. The chain has TRBV29-1 and TRBJ1-2; D remains unclear. The DNA of the CDR3 is TGCAGCGTTGAAGATCGTGCCTCTGACTATGGCTACACCTTC. The encoded protein is CSVEDRASDYGYTF.